This T cell receptor beta chain was sequenced for a study of OX40 agonist ivuxolimab in advanced cancers. Concerning the study at large: The costimulatory receptor OX40 (CD134) was targeted by ivuxolimab, a fully human IgG2 agonistic monoclonal antibody. Of the roughly 54 dose-escalation patients, hepatocellular carcinoma was present in roughly 19, melanoma in approximately 15, renal cell carcinoma in 9 and head and neck cancer in 9. Three dose-escalation patients achieved partial responses, one with hepatocellular carcinoma and two with cutaneous melanoma. The paper describes the monotherapy dose-escalation part (N of about 47 patients) of the phase I trial of ivuxolimab. Patients were allowed to have had prior anti-PD-1, anti-PD-L1 or anti-CTLA-4 therapy, and 40% to 45% of the dose-escalation patients had previously received checkpoint inhibitors. A male proportion of 82.7% and a mean age of about 60 years, ranging from roughly 23 to 85, were recorded for the dose-escalation cohort. Intravenous ivuxolimab was administered to patients every 2 weeks at six dose levels: 0.01, 0.1, 0.3, 1.5, 3 and 10 mg/kg. The point of sequencing TCRbeta in the periphery was to test whether ivuxolimab changed TCR sequence diversity and drove clonal T-cell expansion. The paper as a whole reports these results and caveats: Low levels of normalized T-cell clonal expansion were also shown by some nonresponding patients. The antigen specificity of the clonally expanded peripheral T cells was not determined. In partial responders in the 0.1-3.0 mg/kg groups, normalized peripheral clonal expansion was found to be among the lowest, especially among CD8+ T cells. At doses from 0.1 to 3.0 mg/kg, clonal expansion was seen in both CD4+ and CD8+ blood T cells between baseline and week 6. After ivuxolimab, expanded clones were on average more numerous among CD8+ T cells than among CD4+ T cells.

As to this clone: Its antigen remains undetermined. Base qualities were left out, and no much larger clone turns up one base away.

For sequencing of the TCRbeta CDR3 region, genomic DNA was extracted from the sorted cells. The immunoSEQ Assay was used to sequence the TCRbeta CDR3 regions. Entries here come from immuneACCESS through TCRdb and include only in-frame sequences with V and J called. Some clones fail to appear in such tables; in the studies checked, an unresolved V gene covers under half of the shortfall, and the cause of the remainder is unknown. Here the sample has 60,000 to 85,000 clones; 75% to 85% occur a single time. Almost 1.5% of the sample is taken by the ten largest. The CDR3 numbers 15 residues from cysteine through phenylalanine. The kept DNA is CDR3 alone, 45 bases in frame from the first base. V was cut back by 3 bases and J by 4 bases, leaving a gap of 13 bases between them. CDR1 and CDR2 are read off the germline V gene (reference sequence) as LNHNV and YYDKDF. Patients with autoimmune disease history or receiving systemic immunosuppression were excluded from the trial. Peripheral blood for TCR sequencing was collected from all dose cohorts at baseline, on cycle 4 day 1, and on cycle 7 day 1. Samples were obtained from an open-label, multicenter, first-in-human phase I dose-escalation trial of ivuxolimab. Adults with locally advanced or metastatic melanoma, renal cell carcinoma, hepatocellular carcinoma or head and neck squamous cell carcinoma were enrolled in the trial. CD4+ and CD8+ T cells were sorted separately from peripheral blood before TCR sequencing.

The sequence came from an adult with an advanced solid tumor such as melanoma, head and neck, liver or kidney cancer. Rearrangement joined TRBV15 to TRBJ2-1, with the D gene call left open. The source was CD4+ or CD8+ T cells sorted from blood, collected in a trial of the OX40 agonist ivuxolimab. The encoded CDR3 is CATSSLGHQYNEQFF. The sequenced DNA is TGTGCCACCAGCAGCCTAGGGCATCAGTACAATGAGCAGTTCTTC.